This is a list of T cell receptor beta chains from one sample in a study of CD8 T cells in Susac syndrome. From the immunoSEQ multiplex PCR reads, TCRdb called clonotypes with MiXCR, one entry per CDR3 protein. The sample records hundreds of thousands of distinct CDR3 sequences, around 95% being singletons. Sequences were obtained from CD4+ T cells from PBMCs. Receptors were obtained from a human donor with multiple sclerosis. Each CDR3 is given with its conserved first and last residue. Each record gives: CDR3 protein, CDR3 DNA, V gene, clone size, D gene, J gene. D genes are given only for firm matches. Rows give clone size only sometimes, using once, few, many, or a class for an expanded clone.

CDR3 protein: CASSLGGGPVNEQFF
CDR3 DNA: TGTGCCAGCTCTCTCGGGGGAGGACCAGTCAATGAGCAGTTCTTC
V gene: TRBV18
clone size: .
D gene: .
J gene: TRBJ2-1

CDR3 protein: CASRQTGSGNTIYF
CDR3 DNA: TGTGCCAGCAGGCAAACAGGGTCTGGAAACACCATATATTTT
V gene: TRBV6-2/TRBV6-3
clone size: .
D gene: .
J gene: TRBJ1-3

CDR3 protein: CASSSTGYPGYEQFF
CDR3 DNA: TGTGCCAGCAGCTCGACAGGATACCCGGGCTATGAGCAGTTCTTC
V gene: TRBV5-6
clone size: .
D gene: .
J gene: TRBJ2-1

CDR3 protein: CASSRVGNEQFF
CDR3 DNA: TGTGCCAGCAGTAGAGTGGGGAATGAGCAGTTCTTC
V gene: TRBV11-1
clone size: once
D gene: .
J gene: TRBJ2-1

CDR3 protein: CASSQEGTGAEKLFF
CDR3 DNA: TGCGCCAGCAGCCAGGAGGGGACAGGGGCTGAAAAACTGTTTTTT
V gene: TRBV4-1
clone size: .
D gene: TRBD1
J gene: TRBJ1-4

CDR3 protein: CASSPPAITSGVGGYNEQFF
CDR3 DNA: TGTGCCAGCTCACCACCGGCGATCACTAGCGGGGTAGGGGGCTACAATGAGCAGTTCTTC
V gene: TRBV18
clone size: .
D gene: TRBD2
J gene: TRBJ2-1

CDR3 protein: CASSSGWTAGYGYTF
CDR3 DNA: TGTGCCAGCAGCTCAGGATGGACAGCCGGCTATGGCTACACCTTC
V gene: TRBV11-1
clone size: .
D gene: .
J gene: TRBJ1-2

CDR3 protein: CASRATQGTEAFF
CDR3 DNA: TGTGCCAGCAGGGCAACCCAGGGGACTGAAGCTTTCTTT
V gene: TRBV12-3/TRBV12-4
clone size: .
D gene: .
J gene: TRBJ1-1

CDR3 protein: CASSLLGGGAFF
CDR3 DNA: TGTGCCAGCAGTTTATTGGGTGGTGGGGCTTTCTTT
V gene: TRBV27
clone size: .
D gene: .
J gene: TRBJ1-1

CDR3 protein: CASTKGFYNSPLHF
CDR3 DNA: TGTGCCAGCACTAAGGGGTTCTATAATTCACCCCTCCACTTT
V gene: TRBV2
clone size: .
D gene: .
J gene: TRBJ1-6

CDR3 protein: CASSHGARGNQPQHF
CDR3 DNA: TGTGCCAGCTCCCACGGGGCTAGGGGGAATCAGCCCCAGCATTTT
V gene: TRBV18
clone size: .
D gene: .
J gene: TRBJ1-5

CDR3 protein: CASKTGMGNSPLHF
CDR3 DNA: TGTGCCAGCAAAACGGGGATGGGGAATTCACCCCTCCACTTT
V gene: TRBV6-2/TRBV6-3
clone size: .
D gene: .
J gene: TRBJ1-6

CDR3 protein: CASSVVGKRTTGELFF
CDR3 DNA: TGTGCCAGCAGCGTAGTCGGGAAGCGGACCACCGGGGAGCTGTTTTTT
V gene: TRBV9
clone size: once
D gene: .
J gene: TRBJ2-2